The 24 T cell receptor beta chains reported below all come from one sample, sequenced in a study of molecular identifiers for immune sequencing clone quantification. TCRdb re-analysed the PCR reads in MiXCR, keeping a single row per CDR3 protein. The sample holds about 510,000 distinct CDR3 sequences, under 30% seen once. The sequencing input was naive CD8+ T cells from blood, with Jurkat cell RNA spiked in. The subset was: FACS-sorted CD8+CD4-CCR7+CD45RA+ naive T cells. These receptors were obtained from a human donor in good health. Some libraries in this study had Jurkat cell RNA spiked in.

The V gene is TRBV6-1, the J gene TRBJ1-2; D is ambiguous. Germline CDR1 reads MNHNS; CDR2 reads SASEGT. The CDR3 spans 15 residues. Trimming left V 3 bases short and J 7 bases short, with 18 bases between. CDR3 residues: CASSDPLDGRVGYTF. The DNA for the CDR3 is TGTGCCAGCAGTGACCCATTGGACGGCCGCGTTGGCTACACCTTC.

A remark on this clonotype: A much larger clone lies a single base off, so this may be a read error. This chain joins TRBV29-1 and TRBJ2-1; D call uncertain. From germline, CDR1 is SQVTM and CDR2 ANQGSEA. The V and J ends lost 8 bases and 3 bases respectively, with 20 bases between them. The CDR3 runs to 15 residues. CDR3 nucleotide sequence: TGCAGCTTCCTGACGCGGCCCCAAAGCTACAATGAGCAGTTCTTC. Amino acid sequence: CSFLTRPQSYNEQFF.

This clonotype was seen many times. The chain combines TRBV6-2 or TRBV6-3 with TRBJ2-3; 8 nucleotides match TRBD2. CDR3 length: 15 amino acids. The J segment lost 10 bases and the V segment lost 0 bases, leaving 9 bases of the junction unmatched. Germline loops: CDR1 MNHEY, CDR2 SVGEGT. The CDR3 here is CASSYSGSGSIAQYF. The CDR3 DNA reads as TGTGCCAGCAGTTACTCCGGAAGCGGGAGTATAGCGCAGTATTTT.

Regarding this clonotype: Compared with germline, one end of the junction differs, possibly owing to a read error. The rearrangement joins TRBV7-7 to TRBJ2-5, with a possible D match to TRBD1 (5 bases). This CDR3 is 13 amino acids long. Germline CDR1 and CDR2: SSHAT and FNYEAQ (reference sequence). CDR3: CASSMTVRETQYF. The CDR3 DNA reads TGTGCTAGCAGCATGACAGTTCGAGAGACCCAGTACTTC.

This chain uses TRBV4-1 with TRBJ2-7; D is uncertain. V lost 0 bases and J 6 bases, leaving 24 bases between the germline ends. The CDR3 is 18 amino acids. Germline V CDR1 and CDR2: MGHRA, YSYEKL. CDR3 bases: TGCGCCAGCAGCCAAGATTTAATTGGCGGCCGACACCCCGGCGAGCAGTACTTC. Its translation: CASSQDLIGGRHPGEQYF.

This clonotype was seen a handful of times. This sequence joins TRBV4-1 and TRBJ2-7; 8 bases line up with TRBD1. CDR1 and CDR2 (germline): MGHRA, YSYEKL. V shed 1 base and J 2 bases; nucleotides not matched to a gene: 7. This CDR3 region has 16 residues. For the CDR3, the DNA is TGCGCCAGCAGCCAAGTCTGGACAGGGTCCACCTACGAGCAGTACTTC. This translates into CASSQVWTGSTYEQYF.

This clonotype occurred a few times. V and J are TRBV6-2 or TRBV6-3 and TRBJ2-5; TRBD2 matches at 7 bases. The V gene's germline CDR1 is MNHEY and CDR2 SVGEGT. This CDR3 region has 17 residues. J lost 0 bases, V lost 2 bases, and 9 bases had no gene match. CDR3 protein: CASSYGVRLADQETQYF. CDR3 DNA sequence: TGTGCCAGCAGTTACGGGGTACGCCTAGCGGACCAAGAGACCCAGTACTTC.

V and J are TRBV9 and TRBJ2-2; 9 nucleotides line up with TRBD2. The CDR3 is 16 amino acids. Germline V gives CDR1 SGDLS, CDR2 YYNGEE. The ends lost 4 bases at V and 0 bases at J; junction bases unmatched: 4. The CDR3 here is CASSPIAGANTGELFF. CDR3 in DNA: TGTGCCAGCAGCCCAATAGCGGGAGCGAACACCGGGGAGCTGTTTTTT.

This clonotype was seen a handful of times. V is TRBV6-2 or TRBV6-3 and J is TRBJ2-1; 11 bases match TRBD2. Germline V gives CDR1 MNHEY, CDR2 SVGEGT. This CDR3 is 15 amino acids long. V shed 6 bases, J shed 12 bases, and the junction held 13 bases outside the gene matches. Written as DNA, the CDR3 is TGTGCCAGCAGCCCCGGGCTAGCGGGAGGTGACGGGCAGTTCTTC. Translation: CASSPGLAGGDGQFF.

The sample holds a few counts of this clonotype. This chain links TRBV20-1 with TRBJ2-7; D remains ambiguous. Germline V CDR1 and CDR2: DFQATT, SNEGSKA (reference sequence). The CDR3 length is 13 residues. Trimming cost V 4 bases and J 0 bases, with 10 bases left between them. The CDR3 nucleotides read TGCAGTGCTACCCCCCCTAGCTCCTACGAGCAGTACTTC. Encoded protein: CSATPPSSYEQYF.

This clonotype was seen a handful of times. The CDR3 nucleotides read TGCAGTGCGGTAGGACAGGGTTATGGAAACACCATATATTTT. This encodes CSAVGQGYGNTIYF. V is TRBV20-1 and J is TRBJ1-3; TRBD1 matches at 8 bases. The CDR3 loop spans 14 amino acids. The V and J ends lost 6 bases and 3 bases, in that order; junction bases with no gene match: 7. Germline CDR1 and CDR2: DFQATT and SNEGSKA (reference sequence).

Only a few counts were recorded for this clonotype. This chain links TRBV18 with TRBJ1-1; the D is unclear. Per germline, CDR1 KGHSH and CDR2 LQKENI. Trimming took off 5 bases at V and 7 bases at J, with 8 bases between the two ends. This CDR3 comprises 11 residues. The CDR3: CASSRSGEAFF. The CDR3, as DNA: TGTGCCAGCTCAAGAAGTGGTGAAGCTTTCTTT.

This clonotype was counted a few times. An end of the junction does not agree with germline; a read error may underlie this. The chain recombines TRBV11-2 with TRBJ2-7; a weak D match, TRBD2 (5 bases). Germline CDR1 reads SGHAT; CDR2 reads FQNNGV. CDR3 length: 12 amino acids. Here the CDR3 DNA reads TGTGCCAGCAGCTTAGTGGCCGGGATCGAGAACTTC. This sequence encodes CASSLVAGIENF. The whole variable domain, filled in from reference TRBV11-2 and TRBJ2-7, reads EAGVAQSPRYKIIEKRQSVAFWCNPISGHATLYWYQQILGQGPKLLIQFQNNGVVDDSQLPKDRFSAERLKGVDSTLKIQPAKLEDSAVYLCASSLVAGIENFGPGTRLTVT.

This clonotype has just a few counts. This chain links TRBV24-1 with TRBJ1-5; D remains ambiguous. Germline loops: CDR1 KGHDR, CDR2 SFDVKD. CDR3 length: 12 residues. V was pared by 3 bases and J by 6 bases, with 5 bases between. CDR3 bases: TGTGCCACCAGTGATGGGAGTCAGCCCCAGCATTTT. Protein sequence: CATSDGSQPQHF.

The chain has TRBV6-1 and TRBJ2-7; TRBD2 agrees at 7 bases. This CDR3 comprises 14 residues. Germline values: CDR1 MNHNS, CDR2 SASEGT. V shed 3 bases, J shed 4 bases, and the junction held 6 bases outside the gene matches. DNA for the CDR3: TGTGCCAGCAGTGAGTCCGGGGGGAGGTACGAGCAGTACTTC. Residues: CASSESGGRYEQYF.

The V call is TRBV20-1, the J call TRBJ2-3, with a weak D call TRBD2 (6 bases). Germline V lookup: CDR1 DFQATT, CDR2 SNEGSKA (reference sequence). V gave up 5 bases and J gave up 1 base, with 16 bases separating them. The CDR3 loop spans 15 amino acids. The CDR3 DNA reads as TGCAGTGCTCCTACTAGCCGCCCTGGCACAGATACGCAGTATTTT. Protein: CSAPTSRPGTDTQYF.

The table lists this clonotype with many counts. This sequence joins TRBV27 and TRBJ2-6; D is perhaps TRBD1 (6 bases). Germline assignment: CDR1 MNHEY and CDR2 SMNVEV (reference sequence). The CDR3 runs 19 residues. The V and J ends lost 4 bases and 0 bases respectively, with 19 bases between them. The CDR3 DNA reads TGTGCCAGCAGTTCCCCCTCTCAGGGGCTGTTCTCTGGGGCCAACGTCCTGACTTTC. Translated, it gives CASSSPSQGLFSGANVLTF.

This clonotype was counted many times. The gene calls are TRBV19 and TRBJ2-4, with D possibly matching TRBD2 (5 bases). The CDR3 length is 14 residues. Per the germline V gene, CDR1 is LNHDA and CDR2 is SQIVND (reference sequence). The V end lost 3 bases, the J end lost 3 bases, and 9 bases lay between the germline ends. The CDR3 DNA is TGTGCCAGTAGTATTTGGGGAGACAAAAACATTCAGTACTTC. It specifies CASSIWGDKNIQYF.

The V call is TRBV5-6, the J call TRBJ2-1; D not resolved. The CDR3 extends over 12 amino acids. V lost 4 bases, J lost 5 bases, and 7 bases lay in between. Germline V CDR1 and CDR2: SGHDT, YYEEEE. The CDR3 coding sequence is TGTGCCAGCAGCCTGTTTAACAATGAGCAGTTCTTC. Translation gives CASSLFNNEQFF.

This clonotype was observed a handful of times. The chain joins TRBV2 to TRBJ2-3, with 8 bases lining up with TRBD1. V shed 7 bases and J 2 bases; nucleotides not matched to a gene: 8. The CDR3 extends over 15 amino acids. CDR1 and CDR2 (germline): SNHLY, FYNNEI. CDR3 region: CASTRQGASTDTQYF. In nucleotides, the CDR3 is TGTGCCAGCACCCGGCAGGGGGCCTCCACAGATACGCAGTATTTT.

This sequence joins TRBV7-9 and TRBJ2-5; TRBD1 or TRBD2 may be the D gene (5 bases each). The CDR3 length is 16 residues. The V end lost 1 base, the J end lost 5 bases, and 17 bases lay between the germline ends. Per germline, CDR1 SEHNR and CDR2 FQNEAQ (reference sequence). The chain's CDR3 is CASSLDGDRLAETQYF. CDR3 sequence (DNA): TGTGCCAGCAGCTTAGATGGGGACCGGCTGGCGGAGACCCAGTACTTC.

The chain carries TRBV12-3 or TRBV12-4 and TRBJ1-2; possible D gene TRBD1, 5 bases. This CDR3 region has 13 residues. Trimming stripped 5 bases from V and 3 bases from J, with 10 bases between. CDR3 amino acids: CASSPRQYYGYTF. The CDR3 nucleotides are TGTGCCAGCAGTCCCCGACAGTACTATGGCTACACCTTC.

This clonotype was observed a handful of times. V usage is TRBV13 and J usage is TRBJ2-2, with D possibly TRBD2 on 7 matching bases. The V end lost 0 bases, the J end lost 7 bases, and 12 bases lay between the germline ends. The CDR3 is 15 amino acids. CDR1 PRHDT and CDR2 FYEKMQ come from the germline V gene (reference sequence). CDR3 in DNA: TGTGCCAGCAGCTTAGGACAGGGAGGGAACGGGGAGCTGTTTTTT. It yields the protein CASSLGQGGNGELFF.

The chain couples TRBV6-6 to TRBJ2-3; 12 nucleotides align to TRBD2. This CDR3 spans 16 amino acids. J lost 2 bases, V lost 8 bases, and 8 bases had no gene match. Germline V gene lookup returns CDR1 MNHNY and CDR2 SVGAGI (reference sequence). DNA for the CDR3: TGTGCCAGCGGTGATGGACTAGCGGGGCACACAGATACGCAGTATTTT. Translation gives CASGDGLAGHTDTQYF.